One sample yielded the 5 T cell receptor beta chains listed below, sequenced in a study of tumor-infiltrating lymphocytes in primary liver carcinoma. Researchers drew blood RNA from unsorted whole blood and extracted germline DNA as well. Using a constant-region primer together with ProtoScript II reverse transcriptase, TCR beta cDNA was made from around 500 ng of total RNA. Each TCR beta library was derived from three nested multiplex PCR rounds that employed slightly modified ARM-PCR. PCR rounds one and two used TRBV1-TRBV30 forward primers with a C-beta reverse primer for about 11 cycles each. TCRdb reprocessed the multiplex PCR reads with MiXCR, giving one entry per CDR3 protein. The data show approximately 330,000 distinct CDR3 sequences, less than 75% seen once. The sequenced material came from peripheral blood. Receptor source: a middle-aged man with primary liver carcinoma and hepatitis B virus infection.

The CDR3 DNA reads TGCAGCGTTTCGGACAGAGGGCACAAAGAGACCCAGTACTTC. This translates into CSVSDRGHKETQYF. The chain couples TRBV29-1 to TRBJ2-5; D possibly corresponds to TRBD1 (6 bases). This CDR3 is 14 amino acids long. The V end was cut by 5 bases, the J end by 3 bases, with 16 bases between. The germline V gene has CDR1 SQVTM and CDR2 ANQGSEA. Together with reference TRBV29-1 and TRBJ2-5, the CDR3 gives the full variable domain: SAVISQKPSRDICQRGTSLTIQCQVDSQVTMMFWYRQQPGQSLTLIATANQGSEATYESGFVIDKFPISRPNLTFSTLTVSNMSPEDSSIYLCSVSDRGHKETQYFGPGTRLLVL.

The J gene is TRBJ2-3, the V gene TRBV5-1; D may correspond to TRBD1 or TRBD2 (5 bases each). The CDR3 length is 14 residues. With 5 bases removed from V and 7 bases from J, the gap between germline ends came to 17 bases. The V gene's germline CDR1 is SGHRS and CDR2 YFSETQ. Here the CDR3 DNA reads TGCGCCAGCAGGGGGGACGGCGGAGGAAATACGCAGTATTTT. It codes for CASRGDGGGNTQYF.

Details on this clonotype: This may come from a read error, since a much larger clone is one base off. This rearrangement joins TRBV6-1 to TRBJ2-5; D is possibly TRBD2 (5 bases). V lost 7 bases and J 5 bases, leaving 17 bases between the germline ends. Germline V gives CDR1 MNHNS, CDR2 SASEGT. The length of the CDR3 is 14 residues. In DNA form, the CDR3 reads TGTGCCAGCATGAGGAGGAACTCGGGGGAGACCCAGTACTTC. The encoded protein is CASMRRNSGETQYF.

As to this clonotype: A read error may account for a junction end that differs from germline. The chain combines TRBV11-2 with TRBJ1-6; TRBD1 is a possible D gene (6 bases). The germline V gene encodes CDR1 SGHAT and CDR2 FQNNGV. CDR3 length: 15 residues. This chain's CDR3 is CASSPGQFAGSRLHF. CDR3 DNA: TGTGCCAGCAGCCCGGGACAATTTGCGGGCTCACGCCTCCACTTT.

The CDR3: CASSADSAGELFF. CDR3 bases: TGCGCCAGCAGCGCCGATAGCGCCGGGGAGCTGTTTTTT. The V call is TRBV5-1, the J call TRBJ2-2; TRBD2 is a possible D gene (5 bases). V was trimmed by 4 bases and J by 6 bases, leaving 10 bases between them. The CDR3 totals 13 residues. Germline V lookup: CDR1 SGHRS, CDR2 YFSETQ.